This TCR beta chain was recorded in a study of T cell responses to AZD1222 COVID-19 vaccine. Findings of the study overall: When two AZD1222 doses had been given, Spike-specific TCR breadth and depth rose. Reportedly, nearly half the spike-specific TCRs target unmutated variant regions. Only a handful of individuals given AZD1222 were seropositive at baseline.

This table comes from immunoSEQ multiplex PCR, and its TCRdb copy is limited to in-frame clones, with some not included. The sample contains roughly 120,000 clones, over 75% of which appear only once. About this clone: Its antigen is unidentified.

J gave up 0 bases and V 2 bases, and 7 bases lay outside the gene matches. The CDR3 sequence is 18 residues long. In germline, CDR1 is GTSNPN, CDR2 SVGIG (reference sequence). Sequenced material: peripheral blood, taken on day 0 of MenACWY control vaccination. V and J are TRBV30 and TRBJ1-6; the match to TRBD1 covers 10 bases. This sequence was found in an adult in good health. CDR3 protein: CAWSSRDRGLSYNSPLHF. CDR3 DNA: TGTGCCTGGAGTTCCCGTGACAGGGGGCTCTCCTATAATTCACCCCTCCACTTT.